This TCR beta chain was obtained from a study of T cell responses to AZD1222 COVID-19 vaccine. Points from the study as a whole: The CD4 TCRs associated with vaccination extended across spike and predominated at 160-218 and 743-854. Compared with day 0, the breadth and depth of the Spike-specific TCR repertoire rose significantly after two doses of AZD1222.

Pooled samples include second doses given at about 4 or 12 weeks. This clone has only one observation. Its antigen is unidentified. This specimen includes other DNA sequences encoding the same CDR3. The method was immunoSEQ multiplex PCR; TCRdb's version includes in-frame clones alone and lacks a portion of them. The sample holds under 150,000 clones; approximately 90% are singletons and the top ten take 1.9%. The sequence came from an adult who received the AZD1222 COVID-19 vaccine. The starting material was peripheral blood, obtained 28 days after the second AZD1222 dose.

The CDR3 sequence is CASSLGDTQYF. The CDR3 DNA sequence: TGCGCCAGCAGCTTAGGAGATACGCAGTATTTT. The V call is TRBV5-1, the J call TRBJ2-3; unclear D gene. The V gene lost 2 bases and the J gene lost 5 bases, with 3 bases spanning the gap. The V gene's germline CDR1 is SGHRS and CDR2 YFSETQ. The CDR3 has 11 residues.